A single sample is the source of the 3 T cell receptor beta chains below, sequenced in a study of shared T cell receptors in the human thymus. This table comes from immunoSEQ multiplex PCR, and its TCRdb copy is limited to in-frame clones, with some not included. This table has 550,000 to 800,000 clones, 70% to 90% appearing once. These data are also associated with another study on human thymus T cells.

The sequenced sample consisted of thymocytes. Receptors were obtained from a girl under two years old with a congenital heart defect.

The CDR3 sequence is CAISERQGVLPQHF. DNA of the CDR3: TGTGCCATCAGTGAGCGCCAGGGGGTCTTGCCCCAGCATTTT. This sequence joins TRBV10-3 and TRBJ1-5, with 7 positions matching TRBD1. The CDR3 extends over 14 amino acids. Germline V lookup: CDR1 ENHRY, CDR2 SYGVKD. V was clipped by 2 bases and J by 9 bases; unmatched bases: 7.

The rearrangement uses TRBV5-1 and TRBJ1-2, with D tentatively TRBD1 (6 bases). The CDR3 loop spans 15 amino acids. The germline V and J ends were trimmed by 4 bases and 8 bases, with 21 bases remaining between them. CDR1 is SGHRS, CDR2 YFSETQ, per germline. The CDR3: CASSPARGGPVGYTF. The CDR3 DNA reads TGCGCCAGCAGCCCCGCGAGGGGGGGGCCGGTGGGCTACACCTTC.

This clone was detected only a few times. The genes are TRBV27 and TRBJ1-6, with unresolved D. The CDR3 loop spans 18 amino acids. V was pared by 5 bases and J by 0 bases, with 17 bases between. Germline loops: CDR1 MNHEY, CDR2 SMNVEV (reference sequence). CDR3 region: CASSTQVLGGSYNSPLHF. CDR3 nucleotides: TGTGCCAGCAGTACCCAAGTCCTCGGAGGCTCCTATAATTCACCCCTCCACTTT.